This is a list of T cell receptor beta chains from one sample in a study of immune characterization of retroperitoneal liposarcoma. TCRdb fed the PCR reads into MiXCR, producing one record per CDR3 protein. The table shows 7,900 or so distinct CDR3 sequences, with approximately 39% occurring only once. The specimen sequenced was tumor tissue. All receptors come from a male donor with retroperitoneal liposarcoma. The CDR3 runs from the conserved cysteine through the conserved F or W. The order of the fields is J gene, V gene, CDR3 protein.

j_gene: .; v_gene: TRBV12-5; CDR3aa: CASGLVPGQLAKGAYEQYF
j_gene: TRBJ2-3; v_gene: TRBV6-1; CDR3aa: CASRGGSSGVRDTQYF
j_gene: .; v_gene: TRBV27; CDR3aa: CASSNRVSHEQYF
j_gene: TRBJ2-1; v_gene: TRBV7-2; CDR3aa: CASSPFPGTLSSYNEQFF
j_gene: TRBJ1-2; v_gene: TRBV6-1; CDR3aa: CASSRSGTDGYTF
j_gene: TRBJ2-4; v_gene: TRBV6-6; CDR3aa: CASSATGQTYF
j_gene: TRBJ2-7; v_gene: TRBV12-3/TRBV12-4; CDR3aa: CASSLAQGSYEQYF
j_gene: TRBJ2-1; v_gene: TRBV4-1; CDR3aa: CASSQGGSAYEQFF
j_gene: TRBJ2-3; v_gene: TRBV10-1; CDR3aa: CALRPGGGDTQYF
j_gene: TRBJ2-4; v_gene: TRBV27; CDR3aa: CASSKRQGLAKNIQYF